These 20 T cell receptor beta chains originate from one sample sequenced in a study. MiXCR, applied by TCRdb to the 5' RACE reads, yields one record per CDR3 protein. The table lists 10,000 to 15,000 distinct CDR3 sequences, around 22% of them singletons. Source material: naive CD4+ T cells sorted from blood. Subset of the sample: naive CD4+ T cells, CD4+CD45RA+CD25-. The receptors come from a female donor with breast cancer.

As to this clonotype: With a much larger clone just one base away, this may be a read error. This chain connects TRBV11-3 to TRBJ2-3; either TRBD1 or TRBD2 may supply D (5 bases each). The CDR3 is made up of 14 amino acids. Trimming removed 1 base from V and 6 bases from J, with 11 bases in between. Germline CDR1 is SGHNT and CDR2 is YENEEA. Here the CDR3 DNA reads TGTGCCAGCAGCTTAGGAGGGACCTTTGATACGCAGTATTTT. Translating gives CASSLGGTFDTQYF. The full variable domain, with the rest looked up from reference TRBV11-3 and TRBJ2-3, is EAGVVQSPRYKIIEKKQPVAFWCNPISGHNTLYWYLQNLGQGPELLIRYENEEAVDDSQLPKDRFSAERLKGVDSTLKIQPAELGDSAVYLCASSLGGTFDTQYFGPGTRLTVL.

This clonotype occurred a few times. This sequence may be a read error, since a much larger clone differs from it by one base. The chain employs TRBV29-1 and TRBJ1-1; TRBD1 might be the D (5 bases). Trimming cost V 7 bases and J 9 bases, with 21 bases left between them. The length of the CDR3 is 13 residues. Germline CDR1 and CDR2: SQVTM and ANQGSEA. The CDR3 DNA reads TGCAGCGCCCCGACAGATACCTACGCTAAAGCTTTCTTT. This translates into CSAPTDTYAKAFF.

This clonotype is deemed medium-sized. The V and J genes are TRBV9 and TRBJ2-5, with D possibly being TRBD2 (6 bases). This CDR3 spans 15 amino acids. V was cut by 4 bases and J by 4 bases, with 17 bases left in between. Germline assignment: CDR1 SGDLS and CDR2 YYNGEE. CDR3 nucleotide sequence: TGTGCCAGCAGCTTATCGACTAGTTCGGGAGAGACCCAGTACTTC. Translated, it gives CASSLSTSSGETQYF.

In its sample, this clonotype was seen many times. The chain uses TRBV15 and TRBJ2-1, with D tentatively TRBD2 (5 bases). This CDR3 spans 13 amino acids. Trimming removed 2 bases at V and 8 bases at J, with 10 bases between. In germline, CDR1 is LNHNV, CDR2 YYDKDF (reference sequence). CDR3 loop: CATSRSKGDEQFF. The CDR3 DNA sequence: TGTGCCACCAGCAGATCAAAGGGAGATGAGCAGTTCTTC.

This clonotype was seen repeatedly, ten times or more. J is TRBJ2-7 and V is TRBV25-1, with 7 bases matching TRBD1. With 5 bases clipped from V and 2 bases from J, the junction kept 9 bases outside the gene matches. This CDR3 comprises 15 residues. Germline CDR1 MGHDK, CDR2 SYGVNS. CDR3: CASSMPRDRTYEQYF. The CDR3 bases are TGTGCCAGCAGTATGCCCCGGGACAGAACCTACGAGCAGTACTTC.

V and J are TRBV15 and TRBJ2-7; 10 bases fit TRBD1. V shed 5 bases and J 4 bases; nucleotides not matched to a gene: 8. The germline CDR1 and CDR2 sequences are LNHNV and YYDKDF (reference sequence). CDR3 length: 15 residues. For the CDR3, the DNA is TGTGCCACCAGCTGGGGACAGGGGTACTCATACGAGCAGTACTTC. It codes for CATSWGQGYSYEQYF.

This clonotype has ten or more counts. This rearrangement joins TRBV24-1 to TRBJ2-2, with TRBD1 matching 8 bases. V lost 9 bases and J lost 2; bases outside the gene matches: 4. Per the germline V gene, CDR1 is KGHDR and CDR2 is SFDVKD. CDR3 size: 14 residues. For the CDR3, the DNA is TGTGCCACCGGGCCAGGGGGCAACACCGGGGAGCTGTTTTTT. It translates to CATGPGGNTGELFF.

At least ten counts were recorded for this clonotype. The V gene is TRBV12-3 or TRBV12-4, the J gene TRBJ2-1; 8 bases line up with TRBD2. This CDR3 has 16 residues. V was pared by 5 bases and J by 2 bases, with 8 bases of the junction left unmatched. In DNA form, the CDR3 reads TGTGCCAGCAGTCCACGTAGCGGGGCTCCCTACAATGAGCAGTTCTTC. This codes for CASSPRSGAPYNEQFF.

The V call is TRBV7-2, the J call TRBJ2-7; D ambiguous. The V end was cut by 3 bases, the J end by 4 bases, with 16 bases between. Germline CDR1 and CDR2: SGHTA and FQGNSA. The CDR3 runs 15 residues. CDR3: CASSFSGGWSYEQYF. The CDR3 DNA is TGTGCCAGCAGCTTTTCAGGTGGCTGGTCATACGAGCAGTACTTC.

The chain combines TRBV20-1 with TRBJ2-3, with D perhaps TRBD2 (5 bases). CDR3 length equals 16 residues. Germline V gives CDR1 DFQATT, CDR2 SNEGSKA (reference sequence). V was clipped by 6 bases and J by 2 bases, with 21 bases between them. CDR3 nucleotides: TGCAGTGCCCAGTCCCCTCAGACGGGGTACACAGATACGCAGTATTTT. Translation: CSAQSPQTGYTDTQYF.

This clonotype was picked up many times. The chain recombines TRBV5-1 with TRBJ2-3; TRBD2 matches at 15 bases. CDR3 size: 16 residues. The germline CDR1 and CDR2 sequences are SGHRS and YFSETQ. Trimming cost V 0 bases and J 5 bases; bases outside gene matches: 1. The CDR3 loop is CASSLGTSGRGDTQYF. CDR3 nucleotides: TGCGCCAGCAGCTTGGGGACTAGCGGGAGGGGAGATACGCAGTATTTT. The entire variable domain, with the rest obtained from reference TRBV5-1 and TRBJ2-3, is as follows: KAGVTQTPRYLIKTRGQQVTLSCSPISGHRSVSWYQQTPGQGLQFLFEYFSETQRNKGNFPGRFSGRQFSNSRSEMNVSTLELGDSALYLCASSLGTSGRGDTQYFGPGTRLTVL.

This clonotype has at least ten counts. The rearrangement joins TRBV4-2 to TRBJ2-3; tentatively, D is TRBD1 (6 bases). Germline CDR1 is LGHNA and CDR2 is YNFKEQ. The CDR3 consists of 17 residues. V lost 1 base and J 0 bases, leaving 14 bases between the germline ends. The CDR3 DNA reads TGTGCCAGCAGCCAAGCTCCCGGGACAACAAGCACAGATACGCAGTATTTT. Amino acid sequence: CASSQAPGTTSTDTQYF.

As for this clonotype: This may come from a read error, since a much larger clone is one base off. The chain is built from TRBV5-1 and TRBJ2-7; D gene uncertain. The CDR3 is 11 amino acids. CDR1 SGHRS and CDR2 YFSETQ come from the germline V gene. Trimming removed 5 bases at V and 3 bases at J, with 6 bases between. Here the CDR3 DNA reads TGCGCCAGCAGGGACCACTACGAGCAGTACTTC. It codes for CASRDHYEQYF.

By proportion, this clonotype is medium-sized. The chain joins TRBV20-1 to TRBJ1-5; possible D gene TRBD1, 5 bases. From germline, CDR1 is DFQATT and CDR2 SNEGSKA (reference sequence). The CDR3 extends over 14 amino acids. V was trimmed by 2 bases and J by 1 base, leaving 9 bases between them. This chain's CDR3 is CSARTDTSNQPQHF. CDR3 in DNA: TGCAGTGCTAGAACGGACACCAGCAATCAGCCCCAGCATTTT.

The rearrangement links TRBV11-3 to TRBJ2-1; 12 bases match TRBD2. V lost 4 bases to trimming and J lost 9 bases; unmatched junction nucleotides: 7. Germline CDR1 SGHNT, CDR2 YENEEA. This CDR3 has 15 residues. The CDR3 region has the DNA TGTGCCAGCAGCTCCCCGACTAGCGGGAGAATTGAGCAGTTCTTC. Its protein is CASSSPTSGRIEQFF.

Many counts were recorded for this clonotype. The rearrangement links TRBV6-1 to TRBJ2-7, with TRBD1 as a possible D gene (6 bases). The CDR3 is made up of 15 amino acids. Trimming left V 2 bases short and J 3 bases short, with 14 bases between. CDR1 and CDR2 (germline): MNHNS, SASEGT. The CDR3 DNA is TGTGCCAGCAGTGAACGGGCCAGGGGCGGCTACGAGCAGTACTTC. Translation gives CASSERARGGYEQYF.

This clonotype is deemed medium-sized. The chain links TRBV5-1 to TRBJ2-3; 7 bases line up with TRBD2. V lost 1 base, J lost 0 bases, and 8 bases stayed unmatched. Germline assignment: CDR1 SGHRS and CDR2 YFSETQ. This CDR3 region has 17 residues. CDR3 protein: CASSLRLAESSTDTQYF. The CDR3 nucleotides read TGCGCCAGCAGCTTGAGGCTAGCGGAATCTAGCACAGATACGCAGTATTTT.

This clonotype is classed as medium-sized. V is TRBV5-1 and J is TRBJ1-1; 10 bases match TRBD1. CDR3 length equals 15 residues. V was clipped by 4 bases and J by 9 bases; unmatched bases: 12. Germline V CDR1 and CDR2: SGHRS, YFSETQ. CDR3 protein: CASSPGQGFSSKAFF. The CDR3 DNA is TGCGCCAGCAGCCCGGGACAGGGGTTCAGCTCGAAAGCTTTCTTT. Full variable domain (rest looked up from reference TRBV5-1 and TRBJ1-1): KAGVTQTPRYLIKTRGQQVTLSCSPISGHRSVSWYQQTPGQGLQFLFEYFSETQRNKGNFPGRFSGRQFSNSRSEMNVSTLELGDSALYLCASSPGQGFSSKAFFGQGTRLTVV.

With respect to this clonotype: A much larger clone is a single base away; this may be a read error. The chain employs TRBV12-3 or TRBV12-4 and TRBJ1-2; D is uncertain. The CDR3 is 12 residues long. Trimming pared 10 bases from V and 7 bases from J, leaving 16 bases between. The CDR3 is CANPVPGGGYTF. CDR3 DNA: TGTGCCAACCCTGTACCGGGTGGTGGCTACACCTTC.

Relative to its sample, this clonotype is medium-sized. This chain joins TRBV5-5 and TRBJ1-5; D not certain. CDR1 SGHKS and CDR2 YYEKEE come from the germline V gene (reference sequence). Trimming pared 0 bases from V and 4 bases from J, leaving 8 bases between. The CDR3 has 14 residues. The CDR3 nucleotides read TGTGCCAGCAGCTTGGGTCAATCTAATCAGCCCCAGCATTTT. Its protein is CASSLGQSNQPQHF.